Listed here is a single T cell receptor (beta chain). Its specific antigen is unknown. It has no much larger one-base neighbor in the sample; base qualities were not kept. The time point label of this sample denotes: after neoadjuvant nivolumab, at surgical resection. Patients had been newly diagnosed with stage II-IVA oral cavity squamous cell carcinoma, and no prior systemic or radiation treatment had been given to the patients. The cohort consisted of patients with HPV-negative, locally advanced oral cavity squamous cell carcinoma. Peripheral blood mononuclear cells were analyzed directly, without maintenance or expansion in culture. The samples were obtained from a longitudinal correlative study of a single-arm phase II trial testing neoadjuvant nivolumab in oral cavity squamous cell carcinoma. Subject-matched pre- and post-treatment PBMCs and tumors from three responders and three non-responders underwent genomic DNA-based TCRbeta sequencing. Peripheral blood mononuclear cells were collected once before nivolumab treatment and again after treatment, at the time of surgery. Genomic DNA was isolated from PBMCs using the Maxwell RSC DNA from Cells kit.

This specimen belongs to a study of neoadjuvant anti-PD-1 for oral cavity cancer (dated by TCRdb to the early 2020s). Broadly, across the study: Before curative-intent surgical resection, most patients were given three to four biweekly doses of nivolumab at 3 mg/kg. A fourth nivolumab dose was given around day 43 to patients without progression, and definitive surgical resection was performed in those patients on days 50-56. Responders were defined as patients with complete response, partial response or stable disease by RECIST 1.1; non-responders were defined as patients with progression. The parent correlative cohort had approximately twelve patients and a response rate of approximately 30%. Broad study findings and their caveats: Higher pretreatment blood Treg/Th17 ratios correlated with both higher pretreatment blood TCRbeta clonality and lower post-treatment tumor TCRbeta clonality. After neoadjuvant nivolumab, T cell clonality (Gini index) in PBMCs was significantly higher in non-responders than in responders. TCR analyses included only a few patients per response group, and the authors called for larger cohorts for validation.

Trimming costs V 1 base and J 4 bases, and their ends lie 14 bases apart. Counted from cysteine to phenylalanine, this CDR3 has 15 amino acids. Of the read, only the CDR3 DNA is kept; its 45 bases are in frame from base 1. The germline V gene (reference sequence) specifies SEHNR as CDR1 and FQNEAQ as CDR2. PBMC libraries used mostly 480 ng of input genomic DNA for deep sequencing, with six replicates per sample. The immunoSEQ hsTCRbeta kit was used to prepare TCRbeta libraries according to the manufacturer's instructions. The completed libraries were mixed into a single pool at 3 nM, then sequenced with an Illumina NovaSeq 6000 S4 flow cell. For the original study's pipeline: Raw data preprocessing and quality control were performed with the immunoSEQ Analyzer. The analysis was restricted to productive rearrangements, with each unique CDR3 amino acid sequence defining a clonotype. Repertoire clonality was estimated as the Gini-Simpson index, computed with the R package tcR. Student's t test was used to compare Gini indices, while Pearson correlation assessed associations with tumor size change. In TCRdb, the immuneACCESS table is reduced to in-frame sequences with V and J assigned. These tables do not hold every clone; where another copy was compared, an unresolved V gene accounts for under half, and the others remain unexplained. Clonal size and the V and J genes are those of that table, whereas D and trimming came from the DNA. The sample has about 68,000 clones on record, roughly 84% of them singletons. The top ten constitute nearly 3.5% of the sample.

The rearranged segments are TRBV7-9 and TRBJ2-7; the D gene is unclear. The TCR was taken from a person aged 35 to 85 with oral cavity squamous cell carcinoma. Sequenced material: PBMCs, taken after nivolumab (anti-PD-1) treatment. In nucleotides, the sequence is TGTGCCAGCAGCTTAGATAATAGCCCCCGATACGAGCAGTACTTC. This sequence encodes CASSLDNSPRYEQYF.